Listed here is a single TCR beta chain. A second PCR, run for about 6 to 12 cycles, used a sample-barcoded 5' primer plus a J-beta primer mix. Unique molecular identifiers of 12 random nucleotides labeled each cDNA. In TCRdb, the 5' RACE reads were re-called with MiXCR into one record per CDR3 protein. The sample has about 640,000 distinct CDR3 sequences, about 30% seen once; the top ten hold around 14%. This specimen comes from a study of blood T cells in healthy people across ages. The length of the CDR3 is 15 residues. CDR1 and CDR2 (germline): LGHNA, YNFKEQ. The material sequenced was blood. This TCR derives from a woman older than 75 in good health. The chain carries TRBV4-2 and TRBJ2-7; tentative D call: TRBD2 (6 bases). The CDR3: CTGSQGGLGSYEQYF. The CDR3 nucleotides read TGTACCGGCAGCCAAGGAGGGCTAGGCTCCTACGAGCAGTACTTC.